The present T cell receptor beta chain was sequenced within a study of blood T cell repertoires in COVID-19 (dated by TCRdb to the early 2020s). Context from the whole study: Samples from collaborators originated in the United States, Italy and Spain and spanned both the acute and convalescent phases of COVID-19. Subjects who had been exposed to COVID-19, were actively infected with it, or had recovered from it provided the deeply sampled blood TCRbeta repertoires that made up the dataset. The prospective study material was composed of cDNA or gDNA derived from T cells, B-cell-depleted T cells, or PBMCs. Samples were obtained from the ongoing ImmuneRACE study (first 160 participants) and from over 1,000 subjects provided by 6 global collaborators. The repertoires were released in a freely available public database intended as a resource for research on the immune response to SARS-CoV-2. The sample metadata nearly always contained a de-identified subject ID, COVID-19 status, age in years and sex. Where available, HLA class I and class II types were taken from metadata supplied by the sample provider and were not determined by assay-based typing.

The cysteine opens and the phenylalanine closes a CDR3 of 16 amino acids. Solely the CDR3 DNA is kept, with 48 bases framed from the first base. CDR1 ENHRY and CDR2 SYGVKD were looked up in the germline V gene. After removal of 6 bases from V and 3 bases from J, the junction retains 7 bases not matched to a gene. Each collaborating institution followed its own protocols to collect whole blood in K2EDTA tubes. For TCRbeta analysis, collaborators shipped samples as frozen whole blood, isolated PBMCs, or DNA extracted from either of those sample types. Notes on this clone: The specificity of this receptor is unknown. One base away there is no much larger clone; base qualities are not given.

Study-level results and caveats: Clinical and demographic metadata were provided uncurated, with the amount varying by source and participant.

The immunoSEQ Assay, a bias-controlled multiplex PCR, was used to amplify TCRbeta CDR3 regions from genomic DNA. Per the source publication's procedure: The number of nucleated cells in each sample was estimated from the amplification of reference gene primers within the assay. Sequence reads were collapsed and filtered to measure the absolute abundance of every unique TCRbeta CDR3 rearrangement. For each sample, productive Simpson clonality was calculated by taking the square root of Simpson's diversity index across productive rearrangements. TCRdb took over this immuneACCESS table, retaining in-frame rearrangements with V and J assigned. Such tables are incomplete; in checked studies, under half of the missing clones stem from an unresolved V gene, and the remainder is unexplained. The V and J calls and clone size come from that table; D and trimming were worked out from the DNA. This sample is represented by around 180,000 clones; 70% to 85% of them were singletons. The ten biggest clones cover under 5.5% of the sample.

Material: peripheral blood. This clonotype originated in a woman in her 30s with acute or convalescent COVID-19. This sequence uses TRBV10-3 and TRBJ2-2, with 10 bases in between that match TRBD2. The DNA is as follows: TGTGCCATCAGCGCAGTAGCGGGAGGAGACACCGGGGAGCTGTTTTTT. The resulting protein is CAISAVAGGDTGELFF.